The next 16 T cell receptor beta chains were all read from a single sample in a study of T cells after yellow fever vaccination (dated by TCRdb to the late 2010s). The treatment or condition label, read with the paper, signifies: live attenuated yellow fever vaccine strain. Library preparation employed 5' RACE. Instrument on record: Illumina NovaSeq 6000. Starting from the raw public reads, TCRdb applied fastp trimming at Q25, assembled clones with MiXCR and retained in-frame beta chains. Each record represents a unique CDR3 protein, reported with the most common genes and DNA among its rows. The sample has about 340,000 distinct CDR3 sequences on record, approximately 12% of them singletons. Roughly 3.1% of the sample comes from the top ten. The sequences come from CD4+ T cells sorted from PBMCs, collected 15 days after the yellow fever booster vaccination. The source is a man in his late teens or twenties who received the YFV17D yellow fever vaccine.

The chain uses TRBV7-3 and TRBJ1-1; D is ambiguous. The length of the CDR3 is 13 residues. Germline-derived CDR1 and CDR2 are SGHTA and FQGTGA. Trimming removed 0 bases from V and 6 bases from J, with 8 bases in between. CDR3 residues: CASSLTMGAEAFF. In nucleotides, the CDR3 is TGTGCCAGCAGCTTAACTATGGGTGCTGAAGCTTTCTTT. Based on the CDR3 plus reference TRBV7-3 and TRBJ1-1, the full variable domain is GAGVSQTPSNKVTEKGKYVELRCDPISGHTALYWYRQSLGQGPEFLIYFQGTGAADDSGLPNDRFFAVRPEGSVSTLKIQRTERGDSAVYLCASSLTMGAEAFFGQGTRLTVV.

This clonotype showed up just a few times. The rearrangement uses TRBV5-6 and TRBJ1-2; tentative D call: TRBD1 (6 bases). Trimming cost V 4 bases and J 2 bases, with 15 bases left between them. This CDR3 region has 15 residues. Germline-derived CDR1 and CDR2 are SGHDT and YYEEEE. CDR3 amino acids: CASSPGPTGNYGYTF. In nucleotides, the CDR3 is TGTGCCAGCAGCCCCGGACCGACAGGCAACTATGGCTACACCTTC.

The chain uses TRBV25-1 and TRBJ1-6; 9 bases fit TRBD1. J gave up 7 bases and V 6 bases, and 13 bases lay outside the gene matches. This CDR3 is built from 17 residues. Germline V gene lookup returns CDR1 MGHDK and CDR2 SYGVNS. The CDR3 region is CASSPTPGQGGNSPLHF. The CDR3 nucleotides read TGTGCCAGCAGCCCAACACCGGGACAGGGAGGAAATTCACCCCTCCACTTT.

This chain connects TRBV7-9 to TRBJ2-7, with TRBD2 identical over 10 bases. Germline V CDR1 and CDR2: SEHNR, FQNEAQ (reference sequence). CDR3 length: 16 amino acids. V was pared by 1 base and J by 5 bases, with 8 bases of the junction left unmatched. The CDR3 loop is CASSLVWSSGGDEQYV. The CDR3 DNA reads as TGTGCCAGCAGCTTAGTGTGGTCTAGCGGGGGTGACGAGCAGTACGTC.

The chain couples TRBV6-5 to TRBJ2-4; 7 nucleotides match TRBD1. CDR3 length: 15 residues. V shed 1 base, J shed 9 bases, and the junction held 9 bases outside the gene matches. In germline, CDR1 is MNHEY, CDR2 SVGAGI. CDR3 coding DNA: TGTGCCAGCAGTTACTTTACAGGGGATAGTAGCATTCAGTACTTC. Protein: CASSYFTGDSSIQYF.

The chain joins TRBV4-3 to TRBJ1-2, with D maybe TRBD1 (6 bases). From germline, CDR1 is LGHNA and CDR2 YSLEER. Trimming removed 2 bases from V and 6 bases from J, with 19 bases in between. CDR3 size: 16 residues. CDR3 nucleotides: TGCGCCAGCAGCCAATCATTCAGGGGAGTTGTTCATGGCTACACCTTC. Translation gives CASSQSFRGVVHGYTF.

This chain links TRBV21-1 with TRBJ1-5; whether TRBD1, the table's D call, matches the DNA was not checked. TRBV21-1 is tagged as a pseudogene. The CDR3 length is 19 residues. CDR3 region: CASSKYCGTGHKNNQPQHF. The CDR3, as DNA: TGTGCCAGCAGCAAATACTGTGGGACAGGCCACAAGAACAATCAGCCCCAGCATTTT.

The chain employs TRBV7-2 and TRBJ2-3; D remains unclear. The germline V gene encodes CDR1 SGHTA and CDR2 FQGNSA. Trimming stripped 5 bases from V and 4 bases from J, with 7 bases between. The CDR3 loop spans 12 amino acids. In nucleotides, the CDR3 is TGTGCCAGCAGCCGGCCCCCAGATACGCAGTATTTT. It translates to CASSRPPDTQYF.

This clonotype appeared a few times. The chain uses TRBV9 and TRBJ1-1, with 7 nucleotides matching TRBD1. Trimming took 4 bases from V and 5 from J; bases not matched to a gene: 11. The CDR3 contains 15 residues. The germline V gene encodes CDR1 SGDLS and CDR2 YYNGEE. The CDR3 coding sequence is TGTGCCAGCAGCCCTGGTCTGAGACAGGGTACTGAAGCTTTCTTT. It encodes CASSPGLRQGTEAFF.

The V and J genes are TRBV2 and TRBJ2-5, with TRBD1 identical over 9 bases. CDR3 length equals 15 residues. Germline CDR1 is SNHLY and CDR2 is FYNNEI. The J segment lost 5 bases and the V segment lost 2 bases, leaving 6 bases of the junction unmatched. The CDR3: CASSEQGTGIETQYF. CDR3 nucleotides: TGTGCCAGCAGTGAACAAGGGACAGGGATTGAGACCCAGTACTTC. Variable domain in full (rest from reference TRBV2 and TRBJ2-5): EPEVTQTPSHQVTQMGQEVILRCVPISNHLYFYWYRQILGQKVEFLVSFYNNEISEKSEIFDDQFSVERPDGSNFTLKIRSTKLEDSAMYFCASSEQGTGIETQYFGPGTRLLVL.

This clonotype turned up a few times. The CDR3 is CASSLGITATVLNSPLHF. The CDR3 nucleotides read TGCGCCAGCAGCTTGGGTATTACGGCGACTGTCCTTAATTCACCCCTCCACTTT. The rearrangement uses TRBV5-1 and TRBJ1-6, with no clear D. V shed 0 bases and J shed 6 bases, with 19 bases lying between them. CDR3 size: 18 residues. The V gene's germline CDR1 is SGHRS and CDR2 YFSETQ.

This clonotype occurred a few times. This chain connects TRBV6-6 to TRBJ2-3; D may be TRBD2 (6 bases). The CDR3 runs 14 residues. Looked up from germline, CDR1 is MNHNY and CDR2 is SVGAGI (reference sequence). Trimming removed 10 bases from V and 3 bases from J, with 17 bases in between. The CDR3 spells CATGGWGRTDTQYF. The CDR3 DNA reads as TGTGCCACCGGGGGTTGGGGAAGAACAGATACGCAGTATTTT.

This clonotype is labeled as medium-sized. The chain recombines TRBV12-3 or TRBV12-4 with TRBJ1-1, with 10 bases fitting TRBD1. The CDR3 sequence is 20 residues long. V shed 3 bases and J 0 bases; nucleotides not matched to a gene: 16. Written as DNA, the CDR3 is TGTGCCAGCAGTTTTCTTAGGGGCGGGACAGGGGATCTCGTGAACACTGAAGCTTTCTTT. Translation gives CASSFLRGGTGDLVNTEAFF.

This chain connects TRBV18 to TRBJ2-3, with 8 bases matching TRBD1. Germline V CDR1 and CDR2: KGHSH, LQKENI. CDR3 length: 17 residues. J gave up 1 base and V 2 bases, and 8 bases lay outside the gene matches. The CDR3 sequence: CASSPSQTGAGTDTQYF. The CDR3 coding sequence is TGTGCCAGCTCACCAAGCCAGACAGGGGCCGGCACAGATACGCAGTATTTT.

This clonotype was observed a handful of times. The chain couples TRBV5-4 to TRBJ2-3; no reliable D call. V dropped 3 bases and J dropped 3 bases, with 11 bases sitting between them. The CDR3 extends over 14 amino acids. CDR1 and CDR2 from the germline V gene are SGHNT and YYREEE (reference sequence). The CDR3 bases are TGTGCCAGCAGCTCGCCTGGCAAAACAGATACGCAGTATTTT. Amino acid sequence: CASSSPGKTDTQYF.

This clonotype turned up a few times. The V call is TRBV7-2, the J call TRBJ2-3, with TRBD2 matching over 7 bases. V lost 5 bases and J lost 9; bases outside the gene matches: 5. Germline values: CDR1 SGHTA, CDR2 FQGNSA. The CDR3 consists of 12 residues. CDR3 residues: CASSASGRTQYF. The CDR3 nucleotides read TGTGCCAGCAGCGCTAGCGGAAGGACGCAGTATTTT.